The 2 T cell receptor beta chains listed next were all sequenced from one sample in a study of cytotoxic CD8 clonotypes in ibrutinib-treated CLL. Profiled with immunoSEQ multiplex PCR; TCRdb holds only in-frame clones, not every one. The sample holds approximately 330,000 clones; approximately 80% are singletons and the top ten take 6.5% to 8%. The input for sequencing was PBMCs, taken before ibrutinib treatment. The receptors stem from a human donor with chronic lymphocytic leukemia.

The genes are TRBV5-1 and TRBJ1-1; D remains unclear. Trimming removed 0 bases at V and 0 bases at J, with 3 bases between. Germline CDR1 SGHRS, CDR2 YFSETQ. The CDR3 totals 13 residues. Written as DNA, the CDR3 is TGCGCCAGCAGCTTGGTGCTGAACACTGAAGCTTTCTTT. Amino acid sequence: CASSLVLNTEAFF.

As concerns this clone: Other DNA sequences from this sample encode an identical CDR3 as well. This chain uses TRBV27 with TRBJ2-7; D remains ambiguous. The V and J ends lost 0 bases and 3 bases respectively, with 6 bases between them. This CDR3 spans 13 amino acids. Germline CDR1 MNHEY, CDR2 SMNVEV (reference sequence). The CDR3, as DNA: TGTGCCAGCAGTTTATCGCCAGGCTACGAGCAGTACTTC. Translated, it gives CASSLSPGYEQYF.